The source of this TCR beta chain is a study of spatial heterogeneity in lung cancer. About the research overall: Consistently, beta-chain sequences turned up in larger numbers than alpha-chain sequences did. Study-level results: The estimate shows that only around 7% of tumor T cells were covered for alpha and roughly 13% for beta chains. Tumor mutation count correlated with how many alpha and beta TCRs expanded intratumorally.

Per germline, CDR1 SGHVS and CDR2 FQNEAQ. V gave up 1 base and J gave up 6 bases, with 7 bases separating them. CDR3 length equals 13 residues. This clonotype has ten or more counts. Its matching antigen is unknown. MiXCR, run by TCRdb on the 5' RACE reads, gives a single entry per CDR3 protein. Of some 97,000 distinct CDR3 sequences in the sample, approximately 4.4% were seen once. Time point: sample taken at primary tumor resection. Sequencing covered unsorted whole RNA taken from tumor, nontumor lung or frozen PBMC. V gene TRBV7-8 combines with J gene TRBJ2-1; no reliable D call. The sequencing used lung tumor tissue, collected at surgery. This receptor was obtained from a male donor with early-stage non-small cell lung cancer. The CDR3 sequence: CASSLGASNEQFF. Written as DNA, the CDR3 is TGTGCCAGCAGCTTAGGCGCTAGCAATGAGCAGTTCTTC.